The source of this T cell receptor beta chain is a study of T cell repertoires in cytomegalovirus infection. Study overall: A matching HLA type, together with CMV infection, was signaled by public TCR beta signatures.

TCRdb processed the reads anew with MiXCR; each CDR3 protein has one entry. Of about 130,000 distinct CDR3 sequences listed, approximately 24% were seen once; the top ten hold about 37%. Regarding the study as a whole: The ex vivo response was dominated by HLA-C-restricted CMV-specific TCR beta clonotypes.

Germline loops: CDR1 SEHNR, CDR2 FQNEAQ (reference sequence). The CDR3 has 16 residues. Trimming removed 0 bases at V and 6 bases at J, with 17 bases between. This clonotype was seen a few times. Its antigen is currently unknown. The clonotype comes from a human donor in good health (CMV status not recorded). Some clones in this sample may be carry-over from other donors' samples. J is TRBJ1-2 and V is TRBV7-9; D gene unclear. Sequences were obtained from PBMCs, sequenced either directly or after in vitro stimulation (not recorded which). DNA of the CDR3: TGTGCCAGCAGCTTAGCGACGACATGGAGACTCCATGGCTACACCTTC. This sequence encodes CASSLATTWRLHGYTF.